This TCR beta chain derives from a study of shared clonotypes between healthy human individuals. Points from the study as a whole: Genetic and exposure-history diversity was limited by the small donor number. Non-shared clonotypes had lower generation probabilities than clonotypes shared by all four sorted-subset donors.

Turning to this clone: Antigen unknown.

The germline CDR1 and CDR2 sequences are PRHDT and FYEKMQ (reference sequence). This CDR3 region has 13 residues. J was trimmed by 4 bases and V by 6 bases; bases with no gene match: 5. Sorted subsets were amplified in replicate PCRs using about 210 ng DNA, tens of thousands of T cell genomes. Assay used: immunoSEQ multiplex PCR; TCRdb lists only in-frame clones, some missing. Of some 300,000 clones detected, 73% appear once; the ten largest clones hold 8.5% to 12%. This TCR derives from a man aged 30 to 45 in good health. This chain uses TRBV13 with TRBJ2-7; 8 bases map to TRBD1. Sequencing was performed on memory CD4+ T cells sorted from blood. Subset given: CD45RA-negative fraction. The CDR3 DNA sequence: TGTGCCAGCAGTCGACAGGGGAGGTACGAGCAGTACTTC. Translated: CASSRQGRYEQYF.